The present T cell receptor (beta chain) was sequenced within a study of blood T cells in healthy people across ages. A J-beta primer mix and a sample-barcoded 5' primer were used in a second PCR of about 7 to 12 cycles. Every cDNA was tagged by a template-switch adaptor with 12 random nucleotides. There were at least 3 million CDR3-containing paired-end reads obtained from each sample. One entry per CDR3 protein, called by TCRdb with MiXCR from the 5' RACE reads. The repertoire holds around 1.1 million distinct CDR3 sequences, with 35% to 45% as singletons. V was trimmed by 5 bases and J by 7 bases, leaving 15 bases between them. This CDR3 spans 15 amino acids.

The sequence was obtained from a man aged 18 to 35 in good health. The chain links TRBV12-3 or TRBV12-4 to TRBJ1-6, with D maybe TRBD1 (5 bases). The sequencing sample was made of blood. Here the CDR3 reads CASSHAGVLNSPLHF. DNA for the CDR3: TGTGCCAGCAGTCACGCGGGGGTATTAAATTCACCCCTCCACTTT.